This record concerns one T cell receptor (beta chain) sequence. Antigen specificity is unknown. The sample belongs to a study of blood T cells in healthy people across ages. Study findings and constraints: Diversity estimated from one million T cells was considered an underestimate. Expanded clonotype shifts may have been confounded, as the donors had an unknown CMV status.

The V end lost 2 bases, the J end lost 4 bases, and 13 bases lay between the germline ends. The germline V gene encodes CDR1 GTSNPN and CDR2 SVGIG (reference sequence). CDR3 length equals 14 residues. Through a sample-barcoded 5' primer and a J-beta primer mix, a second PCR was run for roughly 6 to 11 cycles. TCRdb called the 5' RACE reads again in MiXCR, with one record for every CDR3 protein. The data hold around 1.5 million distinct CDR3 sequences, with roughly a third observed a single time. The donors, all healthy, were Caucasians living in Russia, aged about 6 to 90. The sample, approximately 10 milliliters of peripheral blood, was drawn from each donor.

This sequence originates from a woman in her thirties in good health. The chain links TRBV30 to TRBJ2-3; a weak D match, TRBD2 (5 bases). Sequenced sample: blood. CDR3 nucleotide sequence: TGTGCCTGGAGTCCTCGGGGTCGAGCAGATACGCAGTATTTT. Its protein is CAWSPRGRADTQYF.